This is a list of T cell receptor beta chains from one sample in a study of blood T cell repertoires in COVID-19. Produced via immunoSEQ multiplex PCR; TCRdb's table is partial and in-frame only. This table holds approximately 200,000 clones, 65% to 80% found once. The sample taken for sequencing was peripheral blood. The receptors stem from a woman aged 45-60 years with acute or convalescent COVID-19. Both conserved end residues are part of each CDR3. The order of the fields is J gene, V gene, D gene, CDR3 length, clone size, CDR3 DNA, CDR3 protein. A D gene is named only where the DNA matches it firmly. Clone size is stated in some rows and not others, as once, few, many or a class when expanded.

TRBJ2-7 | TRBV7-8 | NA | 12 | NA | TGTGCCAGCAGCCAGACAGGCCCCGAGCAGTACTTC | CASSQTGPEQYF
TRBJ1-2 | TRBV18 | TRBD1 | 15 | once | TGTGCCAGCTCAATGGACAGGGTTCCTAGGTATGGCTACACCTTC | CASSMDRVPRYGYTF
TRBJ1-2 | TRBV28 | TRBD1 | 16 | NA | TGTGCCAGCAGTGCTGCTGACAGGGGGCGCGCCTATGGCTACACCTTC | CASSAADRGRAYGYTF
TRBJ1-5 | TRBV28 | NA | 10 | once | TGTGCCGCGGGGGATCAGCCCCAGCATTTT | CAAGDQPQHF
TRBJ2-5 | TRBV30 | NA | 13 | few | TGTGCCTGGAGTATTGGGGGGGCAGAGACCCAGTACTTC | CAWSIGGAETQYF
TRBJ1-6 | TRBV4-1 | TRBD1 | 16 | NA | TGCGCCAGCAGGCCGCAGGCAGGGGGCTGGGATTCACCCCTCCACTTT | CASRPQAGGWDSPLHF
TRBJ1-6 | TRBV25-1 | TRBD1 | 16 | NA | TGTGCCAGCAGTGAATTTCGTGGACAGGGGAATTCACCCCTCCACTTT | CASSEFRGQGNSPLHF
TRBJ2-3 | TRBV5-8 | TRBD2 | 18 | NA | TGTGCCAGCAGCTTGGTGGGACTAGCGGGGCCTAGCACAGATACGCAGTATTTT | CASSLVGLAGPSTDTQYF
TRBJ1-2 | TRBV18 | NA | 13 | NA | TGTGCCAGCTCACCAATACAGGCGGAAGGCTACACCTTC | CASSPIQAEGYTF
TRBJ2-3 | TRBV2 | NA | 12 | NA | TGTGCCAGCAGGTTCCTAGGTGGGACGCAGTATTTT | CASRFLGGTQYF
TRBJ2-5 | TRBV19 | TRBD2 | 15 | NA | TGTGCCAGCAGTGAACAAGCGGGAGTCCTCGGGACCCAGTACTTC | CASSEQAGVLGTQYF
TRBJ2-7 | TRBV11-2 | TRBD2 | 16 | NA | TGTGCCAGCAGCTCCGTCAGCGGGAGGTTTTCCTACGAGCAGTACTTC | CASSSVSGRFSYEQYF
TRBJ1-3 | TRBV7-9 | NA | 14 | NA | TGTGCCAGCAGGCCCGGGATCTCTGGAAACACCATATATTTT | CASRPGISGNTIYF
TRBJ1-2 | TRBV19 | TRBD1 | 14 | few | TGTGCCAGTAGCCGGACAGGGGCTAACTATGGCTACACCTTC | CASSRTGANYGYTF
TRBJ2-5 | TRBV2 | NA | 11 | NA | TGTGCCAGCGGGGGGCAAGAGACCCAGTACTTC | CASGGQETQYF
TRBJ2-1 | TRBV14 | TRBD2 | 15 | NA | TGTGCCAGCAGCCATTTAGCGGGGCTCTACAATGAGCAGTTCTTC | CASSHLAGLYNEQFF
TRBJ1-2 | TRBV28 | TRBD1 | 13 | NA | TGTGCCAGCAGCTTACAGGGGAGATATGGCTACACCTTC | CASSLQGRYGYTF
TRBJ2-3 | TRBV5-1 | TRBD2 | 15 | NA | TGCGCCAGCAGCCGCGAGCGGGGGGAGACAGATACGCAGTATTTT | CASSRERGETDTQYF
TRBJ2-6 | TRBV18 | NA | 17 | NA | TGTGCCAGCTCACCACTCAGCGGCCCAGGCGGGGCCAACGTCCTGACTTTC | CASSPLSGPGGANVLTF
TRBJ1-2 | TRBV28 | NA | 13 | NA | TGTGCCAGCACCGAACGGAAGGGAGGTGGCTACACCTTC | CASTERKGGGYTF
TRBJ2-7 | TRBV18 | NA | 16 | NA | TGTGCCAGCTCACCTTCTTGGACAGGACTACCCTACGAGCAGTACTTC | CASSPSWTGLPYEQYF
TRBJ2-7 | TRBV5-1 | TRBD1 | 15 | NA | TGCGCCAGCAGATCCTCCGGGACAGGGCCCTCCGAGCAGTACTTC | CASRSSGTGPSEQYF
TRBJ2-5 | TRBV6-5 | TRBD2 | 14 | few | TGTGCCAGCAGTTACCGAGGCGGGAGGGAGACCCAGTACTTC | CASSYRGGRETQYF
TRBJ1-6 | TRBV15 | TRBD1 | 14 | NA | TGTGCCACCAGCAAACAGGGGGCTTATTCACCCCTCCACTTT | CATSKQGAYSPLHF
TRBJ1-5 | TRBV7-2 | TRBD1 | 13 | NA | TGTGCCAGCAGCATGACAGGGTCTCAGCCCCAGCATTTT | CASSMTGSQPQHF
TRBJ2-7 | TRBV2 | NA | 13 | NA | TGTGCCAGCAGTGAAGCTCCCCTCTACGAGCAGTACTTC | CASSEAPLYEQYF
TRBJ1-4 | TRBV19 | NA | 10 | NA | TGTGCCAGTGACGGCGGAAAACTGTTTTTT | CASDGGKLFF
TRBJ2-3 | TRBV18 | TRBD2 | 15 | NA | TGTGCCAGCTCATCCAGACTAGCGGTTACAGATACGCAGTATTTT | CASSSRLAVTDTQYF
TRBJ2-1 | TRBV11-2 | TRBD2 | 17 | NA | TGTGCCAGCAGCCGCCTCGGGGCTAGCGGGGGGGGAGATGAGCAGTTCTTC | CASSRLGASGGGDEQFF
TRBJ2-3 | TRBV24-1 | TRBD2 | 15 | NA | TGTGCCACCGCTAGTGGGGGGGACCTCACAGATACGCAGTATTTT | CATASGGDLTDTQYF
TRBJ1-6 | TRBV18 | TRBD1 | 16 | NA | TGTGCCAGCTCACCACTCGCTGACAGGGTCGATTCACCCCTCCACTTT | CASSPLADRVDSPLHF
TRBJ1-3 | TRBV15 | NA | 14 | NA | TGTGCCACCAGCAGAGCAGGGGCTGGAAACACCATATATTTT | CATSRAGAGNTIYF